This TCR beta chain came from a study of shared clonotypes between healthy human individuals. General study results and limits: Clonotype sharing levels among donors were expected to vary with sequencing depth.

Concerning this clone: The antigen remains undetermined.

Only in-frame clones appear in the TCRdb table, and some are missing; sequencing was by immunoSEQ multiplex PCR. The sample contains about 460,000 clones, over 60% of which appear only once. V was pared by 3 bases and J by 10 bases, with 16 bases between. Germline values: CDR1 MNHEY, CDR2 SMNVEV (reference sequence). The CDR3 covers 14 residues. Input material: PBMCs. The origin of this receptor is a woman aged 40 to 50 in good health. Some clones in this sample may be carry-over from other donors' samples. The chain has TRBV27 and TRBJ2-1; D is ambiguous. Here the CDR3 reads CASSFIDPGREQFF. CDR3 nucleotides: TGTGCCAGCAGTTTCATAGACCCGGGTCGGGAGCAGTTCTTC.